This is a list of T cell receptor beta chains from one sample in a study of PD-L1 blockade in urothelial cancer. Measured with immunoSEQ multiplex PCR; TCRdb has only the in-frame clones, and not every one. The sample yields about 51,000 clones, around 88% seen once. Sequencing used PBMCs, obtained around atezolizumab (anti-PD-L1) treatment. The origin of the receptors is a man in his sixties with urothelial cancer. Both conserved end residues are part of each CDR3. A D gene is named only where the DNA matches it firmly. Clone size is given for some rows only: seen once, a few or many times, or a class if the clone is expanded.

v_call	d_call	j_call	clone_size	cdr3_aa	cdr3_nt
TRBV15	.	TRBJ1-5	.	CATSRGAGRPQHF	TGTGCCACCAGCAGAGGAGCGGGCCGGCCCCAGCATTTT
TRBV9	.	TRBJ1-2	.	CASSVISTEFRGYTF	TGTGCCAGCAGCGTAATCTCCACAGAGTTTCGTGGCTACACCTTC
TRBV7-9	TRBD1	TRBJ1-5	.	CASSQDRGHQPQHF	TGTGCCAGCAGCCAGGACAGGGGGCACCAGCCCCAGCATTTT
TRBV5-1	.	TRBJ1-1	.	CASSNFRANTEAFF	TGCGCCAGCAGCAACTTCAGGGCTAACACTGAAGCTTTCTTT
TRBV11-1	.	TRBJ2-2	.	CASSLVRASTGELFF	TGTGCCAGCAGCTTAGTTCGCGCAAGCACCGGGGAGCTGTTTTTT
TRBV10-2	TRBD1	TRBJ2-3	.	CASSRVTGGWGTDTQYF	TGCGCCAGCAGCCGAGTCACAGGGGGCTGGGGCACAGATACGCAGTATTTT
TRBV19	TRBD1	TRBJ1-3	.	CASSTQGGSGNTIYF	TGTGCCAGTAGTACCCAGGGGGGCTCTGGAAACACCATATATTTT
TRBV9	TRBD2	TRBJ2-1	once	CASSVDPWAGGAHNEQFF	TGTGCCAGCAGCGTAGACCCGTGGGCGGGGGGCGCCCACAATGAGCAGTTCTTC
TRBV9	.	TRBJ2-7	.	CASSLTGFYEQYF	TGTGCCAGCAGCCTAACAGGATTCTACGAGCAGTACTTC
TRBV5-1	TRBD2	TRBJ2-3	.	CASTRAGTSGGDTQYF	TGCGCCAGCACCCGCGCCGGGACTAGCGGGGGAGATACGCAGTATTTT
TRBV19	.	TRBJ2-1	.	CASSVRLFNEQFF	TGTGCCAGTAGTGTCCGACTTTTCAATGAGCAGTTCTTC
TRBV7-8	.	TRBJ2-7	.	CASSLPGRNAYEQYF	TGTGCCAGCAGCTTACCAGGGCGAAACGCCTACGAGCAGTACTTC
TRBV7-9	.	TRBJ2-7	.	CASSSASGLNYEQYF	TGTGCCAGCAGCTCGGCCTCGGGACTCAACTACGAGCAGTACTTC
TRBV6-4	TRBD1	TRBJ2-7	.	CASSVDRGPYEQYF	TGTGCCAGCAGTGTCGACAGGGGACCCTACGAGCAGTACTTC
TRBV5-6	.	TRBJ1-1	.	CASGDREAFF	TGTGCCAGCGGCGACAGGGAAGCTTTCTTT
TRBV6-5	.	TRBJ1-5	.	CATGRTGNQPQHF	TGTGCCACCGGGAGGACCGGCAATCAGCCCCAGCATTTT
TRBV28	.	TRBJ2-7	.	CASSSGGLLYEQYF	TGTGCCAGCAGCTCGGGGGGCCTTTTATACGAGCAGTACTTC
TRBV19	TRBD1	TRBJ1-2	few	CASSMGGDRVSLYGYTF	TGTGCCAGTAGTATGGGCGGGGACAGGGTTTCACTCTATGGCTACACCTTC
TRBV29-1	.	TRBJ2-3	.	CSVEGGGPGTDTQYF	TGCAGCGTTGAAGGCGGGGGCCCCGGCACAGATACGCAGTATTTT
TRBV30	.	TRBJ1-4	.	CALGDINEKLFF	TGTGCCCTTGGGGACATAAATGAAAAACTGTTTTTT
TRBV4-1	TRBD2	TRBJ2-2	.	CASSFPTAKRGGKDTGELFF	TGCGCCAGCAGCTTCCCAACGGCAAAGCGGGGGGGCAAGGACACCGGGGAGCTGTTTTTT
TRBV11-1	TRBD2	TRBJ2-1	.	CASSTIGTSAHNEQFF	TGTGCCAGCAGCACTATCGGGACTAGCGCTCACAATGAGCAGTTCTTC
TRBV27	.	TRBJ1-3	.	CASSSEGGGNTIYF	TGTGCCAGCAGTTCCGAGGGTGGTGGAAACACCATATATTTT
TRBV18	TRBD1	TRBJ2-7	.	CASSPAGTGVHEQYF	TGTGCCAGCTCACCGGCCGGGACAGGGGTCCACGAGCAGTACTTC
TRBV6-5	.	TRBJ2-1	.	CASSYSSSAVEQFF	TGTGCCAGCAGTTACTCATCCTCGGCGGTCGAGCAGTTCTTC
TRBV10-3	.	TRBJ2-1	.	CAISESPEVYNEQFF	TGTGCCATCAGTGAGTCGCCGGAGGTCTACAATGAGCAGTTCTTC
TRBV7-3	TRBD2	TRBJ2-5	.	CASSPSGTSGQETQYF	TGTGCCAGCAGCCCCTCCGGGACTAGCGGACAAGAGACCCAGTACTTC
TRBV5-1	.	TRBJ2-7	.	CASSSAVASSYEQYF	TGCGCCAGCAGCAGCGCGGTTGCCAGCTCCTACGAGCAGTACTTC
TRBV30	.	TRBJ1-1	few	CAWSVGGQRGNTEAFF	TGTGCCTGGAGTGTGGGGGGGCAAAGAGGGAACACTGAAGCTTTCTTT
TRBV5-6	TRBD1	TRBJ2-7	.	CASSLVGQGAGEQYF	TGTGCCAGCAGCTTGGTCGGTCAGGGGGCAGGGGAGCAGTACTTC
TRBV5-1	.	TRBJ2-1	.	CASSSLYNEQFF	TGCGCCAGCAGCTCCCTGTACAATGAGCAGTTCTTC
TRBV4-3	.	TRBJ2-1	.	CASSQEWRNYNEQFF	TGCGCCAGCAGCCAAGAGTGGCGGAACTACAATGAGCAGTTCTTC
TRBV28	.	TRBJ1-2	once	CASTYRGYGYTF	TGTGCCAGCACCTATCGGGGTTATGGCTACACCTTC
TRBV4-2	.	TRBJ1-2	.	CASSREVVSVYGYTF	TGTGCCAGCAGCCGGGAGGTGGTCTCTGTCTATGGCTACACCTTC
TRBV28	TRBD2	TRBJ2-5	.	CASSLPPWTSGSGKTQYF	TGTGCCAGCAGTTTACCCCCCTGGACTAGCGGGAGTGGAAAGACCCAGTACTTC
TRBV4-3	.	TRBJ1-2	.	CASSQGRGGVYGYTF	TGCGCCAGCAGCCAAGGACGGGGTGGGGTTTATGGCTACACCTTC
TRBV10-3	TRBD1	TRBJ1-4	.	CAISSGTGSEKLFF	TGTGCCATCAGTTCCGGGACAGGGTCTGAAAAACTGTTTTTT
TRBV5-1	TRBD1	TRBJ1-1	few	CASTLTGTGWANTEAFF	TGCGCCAGCACGCTTACCGGGACAGGGTGGGCCAACACTGAAGCTTTCTTT
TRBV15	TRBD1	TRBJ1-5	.	CATSRASGTGVGNQPQHF	TGTGCCACCAGCAGAGCCAGTGGGACAGGGGTAGGCAATCAGCCCCAGCATTTT
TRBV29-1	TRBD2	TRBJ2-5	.	CSVEAPYLVAGGRETQYF	TGCAGCGTTGAAGCCCCTTACTTGGTAGCGGGGGGGCGTGAGACCCAGTACTTC
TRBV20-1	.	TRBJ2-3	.	CSARYTDTQYF	TGCAGTGCTAGGTACACAGATACGCAGTATTTT
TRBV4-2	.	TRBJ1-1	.	CASSQDSGGNTEAFF	TGTGCCAGCAGCCAGGACTCCGGTGGGAACACTGAAGCTTTCTTT
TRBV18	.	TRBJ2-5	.	CASSPPVGEETQYF	TGTGCCAGCTCACCACCGGTCGGGGAAGAGACCCAGTACTTC
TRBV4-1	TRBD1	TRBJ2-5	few	CASSLFGTGGRETQYF	TGCGCCAGCAGCTTGTTTGGGACAGGGGGCCGGGAGACCCAGTACTTC
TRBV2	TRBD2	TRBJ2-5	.	CASSDWGGLQETQYF	TGTGCCAGCAGTGATTGGGGGGGTCTTCAAGAGACCCAGTACTTC
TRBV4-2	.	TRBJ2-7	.	CASSEPDSKQYF	TGTGCCAGCAGCGAACCCGATAGTAAGCAGTACTTC
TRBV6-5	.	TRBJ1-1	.	CASSSLTVNTEAFF	TGTGCCAGCAGTTCCCTGACAGTGAACACTGAAGCTTTCTTT
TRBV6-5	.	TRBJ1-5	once	CASSPGGNQPQHF	TGTGCCAGCAGTCCGGGAGGAAATCAGCCCCAGCATTTT